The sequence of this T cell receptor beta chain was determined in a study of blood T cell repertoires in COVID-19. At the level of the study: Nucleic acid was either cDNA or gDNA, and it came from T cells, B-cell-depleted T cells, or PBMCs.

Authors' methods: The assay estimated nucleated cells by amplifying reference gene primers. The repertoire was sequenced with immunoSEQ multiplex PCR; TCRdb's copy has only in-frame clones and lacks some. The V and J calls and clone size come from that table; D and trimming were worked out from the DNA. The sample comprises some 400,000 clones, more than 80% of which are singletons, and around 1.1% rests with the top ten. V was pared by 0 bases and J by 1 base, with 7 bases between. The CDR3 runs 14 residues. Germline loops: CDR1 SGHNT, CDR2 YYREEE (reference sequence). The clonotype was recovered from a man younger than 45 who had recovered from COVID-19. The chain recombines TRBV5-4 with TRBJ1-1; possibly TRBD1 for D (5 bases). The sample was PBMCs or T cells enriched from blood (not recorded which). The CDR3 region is CASSLARGNTEAFF. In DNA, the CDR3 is TGTGCCAGCAGCTTGGCTAGGGGGAACACTGAAGCTTTCTTT.